This T cell receptor (beta chain) derives from a study of control samples from healthy donors and cancer patients. Repertoires were generated with immunoSEQ multiplex PCR, while TCRdb's copy carries only in-frame clones and drops some. The table shows roughly 200,000 clones, with roughly 94% occurring only once. Sequenced input: blood. The TCR comes from a man aged 50 to 60 in good health.

Here the CDR3 DNA reads TGTGCCAGCAGCTTTGGCGGAAAATACGAGCAGTACTTC. This translates into CASSFGGKYEQYF. The genes are TRBV7-2 and TRBJ2-7; D ambiguous. The CDR3 extends over 13 amino acids. Trimming removed 3 bases from V and 4 bases from J, with 10 bases in between. Germline V gene sequence: CDR1 SGHTA, CDR2 FQGNSA.